This TCR beta chain was observed in a study of human T cells and chemical hapten exposure. This clonotype appeared a few times. The library attached unique molecular identifiers to individual cDNA molecules. As handled by the study authors: 100,000 or so TCRs per sample was the median, with a range of about 20,000 to 690,600. MiXCR, run by TCRdb on the reads, gives a single entry per CDR3 protein. TCRdb, not the authors, supplied the V and J calls. This table has fewer than 150,000 distinct CDR3 sequences, around 9% appearing once. Blood, whole and unfractionated, served as the source for total RNA extraction. Germline V gene sequence: CDR1 SQVTM, CDR2 ANQGSEA. CDR3 length: 14 amino acids. Trimming stripped 4 bases from V and 1 base from J, with 11 bases between.

Source material: whole blood. The chain carries TRBV29-1 and TRBJ1-3, with D possibly being TRBD1 (5 bases). This TCR was sampled from a human donor in good health. Some clones in this sample may be carry-over from other donors' samples. The CDR3 DNA reads as TGCAGCGTTGGGGACGACTCGTCTGGAAACACCATATATTTT. Residues: CSVGDDSSGNTIYF.